This T cell receptor beta chain was retrieved from a study of T cell changes during pregnancy in multiple sclerosis. TCRdb keeps only in-frame clones here, not all; method: immunoSEQ multiplex PCR. The sample lists around 53,000 clones, approximately 90% occurring once. The TCR comes from a female donor with multiple sclerosis, enrolled in a pregnancy study. This sample comprised CD4+ T cells from peripheral blood mononuclear cells, obtained after pregnancy.

The chain's CDR3 is CASSTASGGSTDTQYF. The CDR3 bases are TGTGCCAGCAGCACTGCTAGCGGGGGGAGCACAGATACGCAGTATTTT. The chain carries TRBV28 and TRBJ2-3; 11 nucleotides agree with TRBD2. The ends lost 6 bases at V and 0 bases at J; junction bases unmatched: 5. This CDR3 is 16 amino acids long. CDR1 is MDHEN, CDR2 SYDVKM, per germline.